Following are 26 T cell receptor beta chains from one sample sequenced in a study of cytomegalovirus exposure and HLA in healthy donors. 60 Vbeta and 13 Jbeta primers were used in PCR. The method was immunoSEQ multiplex PCR; TCRdb's version includes in-frame clones alone and lacks a portion of them. The data contain around 89,000 clones, roughly three quarters of them singletons. Sequencing was done on a sample of PBMCs. These receptors were taken from a man in his forties or fifties in good health and CMV-seronegative.

This chain uses TRBV28 with TRBJ1-2, with D perhaps matching TRBD1 (6 bases). This CDR3 is built from 15 residues. CDR1 is MDHEN and CDR2 is SYDVKM in the germline V gene. V lost 0 bases and J 7 bases, leaving 15 bases between the germline ends. CDR3 DNA: TGTGCCAGCAGTTTATGGGAAACAGGGCTTGGTGGCTACACCTTC. It yields the protein CASSLWETGLGGYTF.

This rearrangement joins TRBV7-8 to TRBJ1-4; D not certain. The CDR3 has 16 amino acids. Germline assignment: CDR1 SGHVS and CDR2 FQNEAQ. V lost 4 bases to trimming and J lost 0 bases, with 12 bases between them. The DNA for the CDR3 is TGTGCCAGCAGCTCCCGGTTACGGGCAACTAATGAAAAACTGTTTTTT. Its translation is CASSSRLRATNEKLFF.

Sample share makes this clone medium-sized. The chain couples TRBV7-8 to TRBJ2-7; D perhaps matches TRBD1 (6 bases). V was trimmed by 4 bases and J by 5 bases, leaving 24 bases between them. The CDR3 covers 17 residues. Germline loops: CDR1 SGHVS, CDR2 FQNEAQ. CDR3 in amino acids: CASSSYPPGEGRDEQYF. The DNA for the CDR3 is TGTGCCAGCAGCTCCTATCCCCCAGGGGAAGGTCGGGACGAGCAGTACTTC.

This clone was picked up one time. The V call is TRBV5-4, the J call TRBJ2-3; 11 bases are a match to TRBD2. Per germline, CDR1 SGHNT and CDR2 YYREEE (reference sequence). The CDR3 is 17 amino acids. The ends lost 0 bases at V and 2 bases at J; junction bases unmatched: 5. The CDR3 protein is CASSLAASGGYTDTQYF. CDR3 in DNA: TGTGCCAGCAGCTTGGCCGCTAGCGGGGGGTACACAGATACGCAGTATTTT.

Notes on this clone: The same CDR3 can be traced to other DNA sequences in this sample. V is TRBV14 and J is TRBJ1-4, with 7 bases that match TRBD1. This CDR3 comprises 15 residues. The germline gives CDR1 SGHDN, CDR2 FVKESK. V lost 4 bases to trimming and J lost 5 bases; unmatched junction nucleotides: 7. CDR3 residues: CASSLNRGRNEKLFF. The DNA of the CDR3 is TGTGCCAGCAGCCTTAACAGGGGAAGAAATGAAAAACTGTTTTTT.

J is TRBJ2-7 and V is TRBV4-1, with a possible D match to TRBD2 (6 bases). The length of the CDR3 is 13 residues. Per germline, CDR1 MGHRA and CDR2 YSYEKL. V gave up 3 bases and J gave up 1 base, with 7 bases separating them. CDR3 nucleotides: TGCGCCAGCAGCCACGGGAGTTCCTACGAGCAGTACTTC. This gives the protein CASSHGSSYEQYF.

The V gene is TRBV27, the J gene TRBJ1-1; 7 nucleotides line up with TRBD1. J gave up 5 bases and V 7 bases, and 13 bases lay outside the gene matches. Germline-derived CDR1 and CDR2 are MNHEY and SMNVEV (reference sequence). The CDR3 has 15 amino acids. CDR3: CASKRGRDGFTEAFF. The CDR3 DNA reads as TGTGCCAGCAAAAGGGGGCGAGATGGATTTACTGAAGCTTTCTTT.

The chain is built from TRBV5-5 and TRBJ1-1; no clear D. Germline CDR1 and CDR2: SGHKS and YYEKEE (reference sequence). The V gene lost 1 base and the J gene lost 8 bases, with 15 bases spanning the gap. The CDR3 is 14 residues long. CDR3 bases: TGTGCCAGCAGCTTGCCCAGTCTTGATATCGAAGCTTTCTTT. Translating it yields CASSLPSLDIEAFF.

This clone was seen a handful of times. The chain employs TRBV6-4 and TRBJ1-2, with D unclear. Germline assignment: CDR1 MRHNA and CDR2 SNTAGT. There are 13 residues in the CDR3. V gave up 3 bases and J gave up 6 bases, with 11 bases separating them. The CDR3 sequence is CASSESESHGYTF. The CDR3, as DNA: TGTGCCAGCAGTGAGTCGGAGTCCCATGGCTACACCTTC.

With respect to this clone: This is likely a read error, given that the CDR3 carries no conserved phenylalanine or tryptophan at its end. The DNA is omitted, as the CDR3 cannot be located on it reliably, and the CDR3 follows TCRdb's listing. The J gene is TRBJ1-2, the V gene TRBV7-9; the table gives TRBD1 as D, unverified against the DNA. The CDR3 sequence runs 11 residues, both termini included. Germline lookup yields CDR1 SEHNR and CDR2 FQNEAQ (reference sequence). CDR3 protein: CASSAPGTVDC.

V usage is TRBV7-2 and J usage is TRBJ2-4, with a possible D match to TRBD2 (6 bases). The CDR3 is made up of 14 amino acids. V lost 8 bases and J lost 0, with 11 bases in between. Germline V gene sequence: CDR1 SGHTA, CDR2 FQGNSA. The CDR3 is CASGDSLAKNIQYF. The CDR3 DNA is TGTGCCAGCGGGGACTCTTTAGCCAAAAACATTCAGTACTTC.

This chain uses TRBV7-3 with TRBJ2-1; 7 bases are shared with TRBD2. The CDR3 length is 14 residues. Germline loops: CDR1 SGHTA, CDR2 FQGTGA. The V gene end was trimmed by 2 bases and the J gene end by 6 bases; junction bases not matched to a gene: 4. The CDR3 nucleotides are TGTGCCAGCAGCTTATTCTCGGGGGGCAATGAGCAGTTCTTC. Translation: CASSLFSGGNEQFF.

This chain uses TRBV9 with TRBJ1-2, with a possible D match to TRBD1 (6 bases). From germline, CDR1 is SGDLS and CDR2 YYNGEE. The CDR3 length is 15 residues. V lost 0 bases to trimming and J lost 1 base, with 10 bases between them. The CDR3 loop reads CASSVGTASNYGYTF. DNA of the CDR3: TGTGCCAGCAGCGTAGGGACAGCTAGTAACTATGGCTACACCTTC.

The chain links TRBV6-5 to TRBJ1-1; D ambiguous. V was pared by 4 bases and J by 1 base, with 7 bases between. The CDR3 is made up of 13 amino acids. Germline-derived CDR1 and CDR2 are MNHEY and SVGAGI. CDR3 loop: CASSLTGNTEAFF. Written as DNA, the CDR3 is TGTGCCAGCAGTTTAACGGGGAACACTGAAGCTTTCTTT.

This clone came up once. The J gene is TRBJ2-5, the V gene TRBV9, with 7 bases lining up with TRBD2. The J call may not be correct, given that the DNA end is closer to TRBJ2-7. CDR1 is SGDLS and CDR2 is YYNGEE in the germline V gene. The CDR3 has 13 residues. CDR3 bases: TGTGCCAGCGGGGAGGGGATATTTTACGAGCAGTACTTC. Encoded protein: CASGEGIFYEQYF.

The chain has TRBV5-1 and TRBJ2-3; 9 nucleotides match TRBD2. The length of the CDR3 is 15 residues. Looked up from germline, CDR1 is SGHRS and CDR2 is YFSETQ. The V gene end was trimmed by 0 bases and the J gene end by 5 bases; junction bases not matched to a gene: 4. The CDR3 nucleotides read TGCGCCAGCAGCTTGGGCGGGGGGGCCTTAGATACGCAGTATTTT. It yields the protein CASSLGGGALDTQYF.

The chain couples TRBV2 to TRBJ2-7; 7 bases align to TRBD1. V lost 4 bases and J lost 6; bases outside the gene matches: 6. This CDR3 region has 13 residues. Germline-derived CDR1 and CDR2 are SNHLY and FYNNEI. The CDR3 bases are TGTGCCAGCAGTGTGAGGGGGCAAGGCGAGCAGTACTTC. It translates to CASSVRGQGEQYF.

The gene calls are TRBV19 and TRBJ2-3; D perhaps matches TRBD2 (6 bases). The V end was cut by 7 bases, the J end by 0 bases, with 11 bases between. CDR3 length: 14 residues. Germline V CDR1 and CDR2: LNHDA, SQIVND (reference sequence). For the CDR3, the DNA is TGTGCCAGTACCGGACTATCAAGCACAGATACGCAGTATTTT. It codes for CASTGLSSTDTQYF.

The J gene is TRBJ2-1, the V gene TRBV15, with a possible D match to TRBD1 (6 bases). The germline V gene encodes CDR1 LNHNV and CDR2 YYDKDF (reference sequence). This CDR3 has 13 amino acids. V was cut by 5 bases and J by 5 bases, with 10 bases left in between. The CDR3 sequence is CATSQGYHNEQFF. The DNA for the CDR3 is TGTGCCACCAGCCAGGGGTACCACAATGAGCAGTTCTTC.

This chain connects TRBV7-9 to TRBJ2-3; 14 bases align to TRBD2. This CDR3 has 16 residues. V shed 4 bases, J shed 3 bases, and the junction held 3 bases outside the gene matches. Germline V gene sequence: CDR1 SEHNR, CDR2 FQNEAQ (reference sequence). CDR3 bases: TGTGCCAGCAGCTGGACTAGCGGGGGGAGGACAGATACGCAGTATTTT. It is translated as CASSWTSGGRTDTQYF.

This rearrangement joins TRBV6-1 to TRBJ2-3; 7 bases are shared with TRBD2. This CDR3 is built from 17 residues. Germline assignment: CDR1 MNHNS and CDR2 SASEGT. The V segment lost 4 bases and the J segment 1 base; nucleotides outside the gene matches: 11. The CDR3 DNA reads as TGTGCCAGCAGTGTCTACCACGCGGGGGAAGGCACAGATACGCAGTATTTT. Its protein product is CASSVYHAGEGTDTQYF.

J is TRBJ1-3 and V is TRBV30; D is uncertain. The CDR3 has 11 amino acids. Trimming took 2 bases from V and 16 from J, leaving 15 bases between them. Germline V CDR1 and CDR2: GTSNPN, SVGIG (reference sequence). The CDR3 region is CAWSTRLGWYF. Here the CDR3 DNA reads TGTGCCTGGAGTACCAGGTTGGGTTGGTATTTT.

This chain joins TRBV7-3 and TRBJ1-1; 7 bases agree with TRBD1. This CDR3 is 14 amino acids long. Germline CDR1 SGHTA, CDR2 FQGTGA. V lost 4 bases, J lost 5 bases, and 7 bases stayed unmatched. DNA for the CDR3: TGTGCCAGCAGCTCCAGACAGGGAGGAACTGAAGCTTTCTTT. It encodes CASSSRQGGTEAFF. Based on the CDR3 plus reference TRBV7-3 and TRBJ1-1, the full variable domain is GAGVSQTPSNKVTEKGKYVELRCDPISGHTALYWYRQSLGQGPEFLIYFQGTGAADDSGLPNDRFFAVRPEGSVSTLKIQRTERGDSAVYLCASSSRQGGTEAFFGQGTRLTVV.

The CDR3 DNA reads as TGTGCCAGCAGTTTAACGGGACAGGGGAGATTCGGTTCACCCCTCCACTTT. Its protein is CASSLTGQGRFGSPLHF. The chain uses TRBV28 and TRBJ1-6, with 10 bases aligning to TRBD1. Germline lookup yields CDR1 MDHEN and CDR2 SYDVKM. Trimming took 2 bases from V and 9 from J; bases not matched to a gene: 10. This CDR3 region has 17 residues.

V usage is TRBV9 and J usage is TRBJ2-3; TRBD1 might be the D (8 bases). There are 15 residues in the CDR3. CDR1 is SGDLS, CDR2 YYNGEE, per germline. The ends were cut back, 0 bases at V and 3 bases at J, with 11 bases in the middle. The CDR3 DNA is TGTGCCAGCAGCGTAGAACAGGGGGGGACAGATACGCAGTATTTT. Residues: CASSVEQGGTDTQYF.

The chain employs TRBV28 and TRBJ2-4; tentatively, D is TRBD2 (6 bases). This CDR3 spans 17 amino acids. Germline CDR1 MDHEN, CDR2 SYDVKM. Trimming pared 5 bases from V and 6 bases from J, leaving 23 bases between. The CDR3 DNA reads as TGTGCCAGCAGTCTCGTCGGAACCGGGCGGGGATTAAACATTCAGTACTTC. Translated: CASSLVGTGRGLNIQYF.